The clone carrying this T cell receptor (beta chain) has only a few counts. This sample is drawn from a study of blood T cell repertoires in COVID-19. Across the study: Sample material is recorded as cDNA or gDNA derived from T cells, B-cell-depleted T cells, or PBMCs.

How the authors handled the data: Nucleated cell counts were estimated from reference gene primer amplification. Some clones are missing from TCRdb's copy, which holds only in-frame ones; the method was immunoSEQ multiplex PCR. That table furnishes V, J and clone size, whereas the DNA furnished D and trimming. The sample records about 140,000 clones, over 75% being singletons. CDR1 is MNHNS and CDR2 is SASEGT in the germline V gene. The V and J ends lost 4 bases and 4 bases respectively, with 20 bases between them. CDR3 length: 17 amino acids. Source material: peripheral blood. The rearrangement joins TRBV6-1 to TRBJ1-5; tentative D call: TRBD1 (5 bases). This receptor was taken from a man aged 60 to 75 with active or convalescent COVID-19. CDR3 region: CASSGDRRQRGNQPQHF. CDR3 DNA: TGTGCCAGCAGTGGGGATCGTAGACAGCGAGGAAATCAGCCCCAGCATTTT.